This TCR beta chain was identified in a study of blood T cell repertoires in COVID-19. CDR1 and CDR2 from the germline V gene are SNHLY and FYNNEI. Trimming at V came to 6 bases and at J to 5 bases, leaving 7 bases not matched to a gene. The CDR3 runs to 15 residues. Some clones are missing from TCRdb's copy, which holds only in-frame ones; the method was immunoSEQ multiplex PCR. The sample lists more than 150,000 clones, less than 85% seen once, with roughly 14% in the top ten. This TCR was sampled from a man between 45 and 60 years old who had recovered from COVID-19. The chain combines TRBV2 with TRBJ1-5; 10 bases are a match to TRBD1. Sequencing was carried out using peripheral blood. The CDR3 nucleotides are TGTGCCAGCAGCCGGGGACAGGGGAACTATCAGCCCCAGCATTTT. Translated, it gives CASSRGQGNYQPQHF.